The subject of this entry is one T cell receptor beta chain. What it binds is unknown. The data derive from a study of CD8+ T cells in alopecia areata. Study-level findings and limits: Among patients, TCR sharing was less clear than in mice, a difference possibly due in part to HLA diversity in the patient population.

This CDR3 is 11 amino acids long. Germline-derived CDR1 and CDR2 are MNHEY and SMNVEV (reference sequence). V was cut by 8 bases and J by 3 bases, with 4 bases left in between. The treatment was: oral pan-JAK inhibitor, 5-10 mg twice daily. cDNA reverse transcribed from extracted RNA served as the sequencing template. Sequencing was performed with immunoSEQ multiplex PCR; in TCRdb, only in-frame clones are kept and a portion is missing. The sample gives under 150,000 clones, 56% of which show up once; 3% to 4% is in the top ten. The specimen was CD4+ T cells sorted from blood, collected at week 24, from a patient treated with tofacitinib. The sequence came from a human donor with alopecia areata. This chain connects TRBV27 to TRBJ2-2; D gene ambiguous. This chain's CDR3 is CASRYTGELFF. For the CDR3, the DNA is TGTGCCAGCCGTTACACCGGGGAGCTGTTTTTT.